These 18 T cell receptor beta chains were all obtained from the same sample, sequenced in a study of blood T cell repertoires in COVID-19. The protocol was immunoSEQ multiplex PCR, while the TCRdb copy is restricted to in-frame clones and leaves out a portion. Of 65,000 to 75,000 clones listed, about 80% were seen once; the top ten hold more than 10%. Source material: peripheral blood. The receptors were sampled from a human donor in a cohort sampled during active COVID-19.

The J gene is TRBJ1-5, the V gene TRBV2; TRBD1 might be the D (6 bases). This CDR3 is 16 amino acids long. Per germline, CDR1 SNHLY and CDR2 FYNNEI. The ends were cut back, 4 bases at V and 0 bases at J, with 13 bases in the middle. The CDR3, as DNA: TGTGCCAGCAGTGCCAGGGGAATCTATAGCAATCAGCCCCAGCATTTT. Its protein is CASSARGIYSNQPQHF.

This clone was seen just once. This rearrangement joins TRBV19 to TRBJ1-5; 8 bases align to TRBD1. The CDR3 contains 15 residues. Germline-derived CDR1 and CDR2 are LNHDA and SQIVND (reference sequence). The V gene end was trimmed by 7 bases and the J gene end by 4 bases; junction bases not matched to a gene: 9. The CDR3 region has the DNA TGTGCCAGTAATATCCTGGGACAGGTGAATCAGCCCCAGCATTTT. Translated, it gives CASNILGQVNQPQHF.

This chain uses TRBV6-5 with TRBJ2-7, with 7 bases aligning to TRBD2. The CDR3 consists of 14 residues. Trimming cost V 7 bases and J 4 bases; bases outside gene matches: 10. In germline, CDR1 is MNHEY, CDR2 SVGAGI. CDR3 sequence reads: CASTTPGGKYEQYF. In DNA, the CDR3 is TGTGCCAGCACCACGCCGGGGGGAAAATACGAGCAGTACTTC.

The chain combines TRBV5-1 with TRBJ2-5, with D perhaps matching TRBD2 (6 bases). Trimming took 3 bases from V and 4 from J, leaving 16 bases between them. Looked up from germline, CDR1 is SGHRS and CDR2 is YFSETQ. CDR3 length: 15 residues. Here the CDR3 reads CASSSRGGPPETQYF. The CDR3 DNA reads as TGCGCCAGCAGCTCCCGAGGAGGGCCCCCAGAGACCCAGTACTTC.

The gene calls are TRBV27 and TRBJ2-7, with 10 bases matching TRBD2. The CDR3 extends over 14 amino acids. In germline, CDR1 is MNHEY, CDR2 SMNVEV (reference sequence). V trimming: 2 bases; J trimming: 10 bases; junction bases outside the gene matches: 8. This CDR3 is CASSLRASGGKQYF. In DNA, the CDR3 is TGTGCCAGCAGTTTAAGGGCTAGCGGGGGAAAACAGTACTTC.

The chain combines TRBV6-2 or TRBV6-3 with TRBJ2-1; a possible D gene is TRBD2 (5 bases). The CDR3 sequence is 16 residues long. The germline V and J ends were trimmed by 2 bases and 7 bases, with 18 bases remaining between them. The germline V gene has CDR1 MNHEY and CDR2 SVGEGT. CDR3 sequence: CASSYLIGLAKNEQFF. In nucleotides, the CDR3 is TGTGCCAGCAGTTACCTTATTGGGCTAGCCAAAAATGAGCAGTTCTTC.

The V gene is TRBV11-3, the J gene TRBJ1-4; D unresolved. Trimming removed 1 base at V and 4 bases at J, with 13 bases between. The CDR3 runs 16 residues. Germline V gene data show CDR1 as SGHNT and CDR2 as YENEEA. The DNA of the CDR3 is TGTGCCAGCAGCTTAGCCCCGGGATACGGTAATGAAAAACTGTTTTTT. This codes for CASSLAPGYGNEKLFF.

V gene TRBV11-3 combines with J gene TRBJ2-2, with D possibly being TRBD1 (6 bases). V lost 5 bases and J lost 4, with 8 bases in between. The CDR3 is made up of 13 amino acids. Germline assignment: CDR1 SGHNT and CDR2 YENEEA. The CDR3 reads CASSPGATGELFF. DNA for the CDR3: TGTGCCAGCAGCCCAGGGGCCACCGGGGAGCTGTTTTTT.

This clone was observed a single time. The V and J genes are TRBV4-3 and TRBJ2-5; 8 nucleotides match TRBD2. Germline V gene lookup returns CDR1 LGHNA and CDR2 YSLEER. The CDR3 runs 15 residues. With 3 bases clipped from V and 3 bases from J, the junction kept 6 bases outside the gene matches. The CDR3 here is CASSHGGRIEETQYF. In nucleotides, the CDR3 is TGCGCCAGCAGCCACGGCGGGAGGATCGAAGAGACCCAGTACTTC.

The chain links TRBV6-6 to TRBJ1-5, with 7 bases fitting TRBD1. The J segment lost 1 base and the V segment lost 6 bases, leaving 6 bases of the junction unmatched. The CDR3 runs to 15 residues. Per the germline V gene, CDR1 is MNHNY and CDR2 is SVGAGI (reference sequence). The CDR3 is CASSPRQGSNQPQHF. CDR3 coding DNA: TGTGCCAGCAGCCCTAGACAGGGCAGCAATCAGCCCCAGCATTTT.

The chain uses TRBV18 and TRBJ2-5, with D possibly TRBD1 on 6 matching bases. The V gene lost 3 bases and the J gene lost 0 bases, with 8 bases spanning the gap. Germline V CDR1 and CDR2: KGHSH, LQKENI. The CDR3 covers 14 residues. The chain's CDR3 is CASSPGQYQETQYF. As DNA, the CDR3 is TGTGCCAGCTCACCCGGACAGTACCAAGAGACCCAGTACTTC.

The J gene is TRBJ1-6, the V gene TRBV6-5, with 12 bases that match TRBD1. V trimming: 6 bases; J trimming: 6 bases; junction bases outside the gene matches: 3. Germline V gene sequence: CDR1 MNHEY, CDR2 SVGAGI. The CDR3 totals 15 residues. In nucleotides, the CDR3 is TGTGCCAGCAGGGGACAGGGGGCCAGTAATTCACCCCTCCACTTT. This sequence encodes CASRGQGASNSPLHF.

V is TRBV18 and J is TRBJ2-5, with D perhaps matching TRBD1 (6 bases). The CDR3 covers 14 residues. Between the trimmed V and J ends, which lost 3 bases and 6 bases, there was a span of 14 bases. Germline CDR1 reads KGHSH; CDR2 reads LQKENI. The CDR3 coding sequence is TGTGCCAGCTCACCCACCGGGACAATTAAGACCCAGTACTTC. Its protein is CASSPTGTIKTQYF.

The chain uses TRBV5-4 and TRBJ2-1; 7 nucleotides match TRBD2. The V gene's germline CDR1 is SGHNT and CDR2 YYREEE (reference sequence). The CDR3 contains 15 residues. Unmatched junction bases numbered 7, after V lost 2 bases and J lost 5 bases. CDR3 loop: CASSFGGSGDNEQFF. The CDR3 DNA reads as TGTGCCAGCAGCTTTGGCGGGAGTGGCGACAATGAGCAGTTCTTC.

V is TRBV6-5 and J is TRBJ1-1; the D gene is possibly TRBD1 (5 bases). The CDR3 extends over 13 amino acids. Germline-derived CDR1 and CDR2 are MNHEY and SVGAGI. The V end lost 8 bases, the J end lost 0 bases, and 10 bases lay between the germline ends. CDR3 in DNA: TGTGCCAGCCCAAGGGGCCTGAACACTGAAGCTTTCTTT. Translating gives CASPRGLNTEAFF.

The chain couples TRBV7-9 to TRBJ1-2; 8 bases fit TRBD1. Germline V gene data show CDR1 as SEHNR and CDR2 as FQNEAQ (reference sequence). This CDR3 spans 15 amino acids. Trimming cost V 5 bases and J 1 base; bases outside gene matches: 6. Here the CDR3 DNA reads TGTGCCAGCAGCCCCAACAGGGGGGATAACTATGGCTACACCTTC. It encodes CASSPNRGDNYGYTF.

The chain joins TRBV6-6 to TRBJ2-5; D is unresolved. Trimming took 0 bases from V and 4 from J, leaving 3 bases between them. This CDR3 region has 12 residues. The germline V gene encodes CDR1 MNHNY and CDR2 SVGAGI (reference sequence). CDR3 DNA: TGTGCCAGCAGTTACTCCGGAGAGACCCAGTACTTC. Its protein is CASSYSGETQYF.

The rearrangement links TRBV11-3 to TRBJ2-7, with 8 bases fitting TRBD1. Germline lookup yields CDR1 SGHNT and CDR2 YENEEA. V was clipped by 5 bases and J by 4 bases; unmatched bases: 10. The CDR3 has 15 amino acids. The CDR3 spells CASSRDRTGSYEQYF. CDR3 in DNA: TGTGCCAGCAGCAGAGACAGGACAGGGTCTTACGAGCAGTACTTC. Using reference TRBV11-3 and TRBJ2-7 for the parts outside the CDR3, the full variable domain is EAGVVQSPRYKIIEKKQPVAFWCNPISGHNTLYWYLQNLGQGPELLIRYENEEAVDDSQLPKDRFSAERLKGVDSTLKIQPAELGDSAVYLCASSRDRTGSYEQYFGPGTRLTVT.